Following are 22 T cell receptor beta chains from one sample sequenced in a study of T cell responses to AZD1222 COVID-19 vaccine. Clones were sequenced by immunoSEQ multiplex PCR, and TCRdb holds only the in-frame ones, with some missing. The sample includes fewer than 200,000 clones, 88% of them seen just once. This sample comprised peripheral blood, obtained 28 days after the second AZD1222 dose. These receptors all come from an adult who received the AZD1222 COVID-19 vaccine.

The chain employs TRBV13 and TRBJ2-5, with D perhaps matching TRBD1 or TRBD2 (5 bases each). The V end lost 4 bases, the J end lost 4 bases, and 16 bases lay between the germline ends. Germline V gene lookup returns CDR1 PRHDT and CDR2 FYEKMQ (reference sequence). The CDR3 length is 15 residues. The CDR3 loop reads CASSYRDPNRETQYF. The CDR3 region has the DNA TGTGCCAGCAGCTACCGGGACCCCAACCGAGAGACCCAGTACTTC.

The V gene is TRBV28, the J gene TRBJ2-3, with D unclear. The V end was cut by 10 bases, the J end by 1 base, with 9 bases between. The germline V gene encodes CDR1 MDHEN and CDR2 SYDVKM. CDR3 size: 12 residues. CDR3 residues: CATRKGTDTQYF. The CDR3 nucleotides read TGTGCCACCCGTAAAGGCACAGATACGCAGTATTTT.

The chain combines TRBV28 with TRBJ1-5; D may be TRBD1 (5 bases). V was pared by 7 bases and J by 3 bases, with 13 bases between. The CDR3 consists of 14 residues. From germline, CDR1 is MDHEN and CDR2 SYDVKM. Here the CDR3 reads CASTGTGYNQPQHF. Here the CDR3 DNA reads TGTGCCAGCACCGGGACCGGATACAATCAGCCCCAGCATTTT.

V usage is TRBV6-5 and J usage is TRBJ1-2, with 9 positions matching TRBD1. The CDR3 sequence is 13 residues long. After removal of 6 bases from V and 6 bases from J, the junction contained 5 bases not matched to a gene. Per the germline V gene, CDR1 is MNHEY and CDR2 is SVGAGI. As DNA, the CDR3 is TGTGCCAGCAGAAGGACAGGGGAGCATGGCTACACCTTC. It yields the protein CASRRTGEHGYTF.

This sequence joins TRBV4-2 and TRBJ1-2, with no clear D. The CDR3 is 18 amino acids. The germline V gene has CDR1 LGHNA and CDR2 YNFKEQ. Deletions cut 0 bases from V and 0 bases from J, with 17 bases between. The CDR3 sequence: CASSQDLSRGLANYGYTF. CDR3 bases: TGTGCCAGCAGCCAAGATTTGTCCCGGGGTTTAGCTAACTATGGCTACACCTTC.

CDR3 protein: CASSLGVGTNTGELFF. CDR3 nucleotides: TGTGCCAGCAGTCTAGGAGTGGGTACGAACACCGGGGAGCTGTTTTTT. The rearrangement uses TRBV11-2 and TRBJ2-2; D gene ambiguous. This CDR3 contains 16 residues. V lost 6 bases to trimming and J lost 0 bases, with 14 bases between them. The germline CDR1 and CDR2 sequences are SGHAT and FQNNGV.

The gene calls are TRBV7-2 and TRBJ2-3, with D possibly being TRBD2 (6 bases). The length of the CDR3 is 14 residues. Per germline, CDR1 SGHTA and CDR2 FQGNSA. V was trimmed by 5 bases and J by 6 bases, leaving 15 bases between them. CDR3 loop: CASSPEGGWDTQYF. CDR3 nucleotides: TGTGCCAGCAGCCCGGAGGGCGGGTGGGATACGCAGTATTTT.

This chain joins TRBV20-1 and TRBJ1-1; D remains unclear. Between the trimmed V and J ends, which lost 5 bases and 2 bases, there was a span of 6 bases. Germline V CDR1 and CDR2: DFQATT, SNEGSKA (reference sequence). The CDR3 covers 11 residues. DNA for the CDR3: TGCAGTGCTGGATCCAACACTGAAGCTTTCTTT. Protein: CSAGSNTEAFF.

The chain joins TRBV29-1 to TRBJ2-1, with TRBD2 matching over 10 bases. Germline trimming cut 3 bases from V and 0 bases from J; bases unmatched to any gene: 5. The CDR3 is made up of 16 amino acids. The germline V gene encodes CDR1 SQVTM and CDR2 ANQGSEA. DNA of the CDR3: TGCAGCGTTGACAGGTCTAGCGGGAGCTCCTACAATGAGCAGTTCTTC. It encodes CSVDRSSGSSYNEQFF.

This clone was picked up one time. The chain couples TRBV6-2 or TRBV6-3 to TRBJ1-5, with D possibly being TRBD1 (6 bases). The CDR3 length is 17 residues. CDR1 is MNHEY, CDR2 SVGEGT, per germline. V gave up 7 bases and J gave up 4 bases, with 23 bases separating them. CDR3 DNA sequence: TGTGCCAGCACCCCCGTCGGTACAGGGCGGTGGAATCAGCCCCAGCATTTT. It specifies CASTPVGTGRWNQPQHF.

The V and J genes are TRBV30 and TRBJ1-4, with TRBD1 matching over 9 bases. With 7 bases clipped from V and 9 bases from J, the junction kept 9 bases outside the gene matches. The CDR3 spans 13 residues. Looked up from germline, CDR1 is GTSNPN and CDR2 is SVGIG (reference sequence). The DNA of the CDR3 is TGTGCCTCCAATTCGGGACAGGGACAAAAACTGTTTTTT. Translation gives CASNSGQGQKLFF.

The chain recombines TRBV10-2 with TRBJ1-2; TRBD1 matches at 8 bases. The J segment lost 3 bases and the V segment lost 10 bases, leaving 7 bases of the junction unmatched. Germline V gene lookup returns CDR1 WSHSY and CDR2 SAAADI. The length of the CDR3 is 13 residues. CDR3 nucleotides: TGCGCCATTCGACAGGGGAGGGACTATGGCTACACCTTC. This gives the protein CAIRQGRDYGYTF.

The J gene is TRBJ2-1, the V gene TRBV6-2 or TRBV6-3; D gene ambiguous. The V gene's germline CDR1 is MNHEY and CDR2 SVGEGT. V lost 4 bases and J lost 9, with 13 bases in between. The CDR3 extends over 13 amino acids. The CDR3 here is CASSWVGIGEQFF. The CDR3 region has the DNA TGTGCCAGCAGTTGGGTGGGAATCGGTGAGCAGTTCTTC.

The V call is TRBV29-1, the J call TRBJ2-7; D is perhaps TRBD2 (5 bases). CDR1 is SQVTM and CDR2 is ANQGSEA in the germline V gene. The CDR3 extends over 11 amino acids. V lost 4 bases to trimming and J lost 3 bases, with 7 bases between them. CDR3 protein: CSVGEGYEQYF. The CDR3 region has the DNA TGCAGCGTTGGAGAGGGCTACGAGCAGTACTTC.

The chain links TRBV27 to TRBJ2-7; TRBD2 agrees at 12 bases. The CDR3 contains 15 residues. V shed 4 bases, J shed 6 bases, and the junction held 7 bases outside the gene matches. CDR1 is MNHEY, CDR2 SMNVEV, per germline (reference sequence). The CDR3 bases are TGTGCCAGCAGTTCTAGCGGGAGGGCCTTCGGCGAGCAGTACTTC. It translates to CASSSSGRAFGEQYF.

The chain is built from TRBV28 and TRBJ2-1, with TRBD1 matching over 9 bases. J gave up 7 bases and V 5 bases, and 9 bases lay outside the gene matches. From germline, CDR1 is MDHEN and CDR2 SYDVKM. The CDR3 length is 15 residues. The CDR3 is CASSTPGQGSNEQFF. CDR3 in DNA: TGTGCCAGCAGTACACCGGGACAGGGCTCAAATGAGCAGTTCTTC.

This clone was seen more than once but under ten times. The CDR3: CASGLVQGGHTEAFF. CDR3 DNA sequence: TGTGCTAGTGGTTTGGTTCAGGGGGGGCACACTGAAGCTTTCTTT. The chain carries TRBV12-5 and TRBJ1-1; 7 positions agree with TRBD1. This CDR3 has 15 amino acids. J lost 3 bases, V lost 0 bases, and 4 bases had no gene match. Germline CDR1 is LGHNT and CDR2 is FRNRAP.

V gene TRBV4-3 combines with J gene TRBJ1-1; D not resolved. Trimming stripped 0 bases from V and 11 bases from J, with 13 bases between. The length of the CDR3 is 13 residues. Germline V gives CDR1 LGHNA, CDR2 YSLEER. CDR3 sequence: CASSQDTVGWAFF. Written as DNA, the CDR3 is TGCGCCAGCAGCCAAGATACCGTTGGCTGGGCTTTCTTT.

This chain links TRBV9 with TRBJ2-7; possible D gene TRBD2, 6 bases. Germline V gene lookup returns CDR1 SGDLS and CDR2 YYNGEE. CDR3 length: 13 amino acids. The ends were cut back, 0 bases at V and 6 bases at J, with 10 bases in the middle. CDR3 region: CASSVDGGFEQYF. CDR3 in DNA: TGTGCCAGCAGCGTAGACGGGGGATTCGAGCAGTACTTC.

CDR3 nucleotide sequence: TGTGCCAGCAGCTTCCGACTAGCGGGAGGGAACGAGCAGTACTTC. This encodes CASSFRLAGGNEQYF. This chain joins TRBV7-6 and TRBJ2-7, with 14 nucleotides matching TRBD2. This CDR3 has 15 amino acids. Germline V gene sequence: CDR1 SGHVS, CDR2 FNYEAQ. V lost 3 bases to trimming and J lost 5 bases; unmatched junction nucleotides: 3. Using reference TRBV7-6 and TRBJ2-7 for the parts outside the CDR3, the full variable domain is GAGVSQSPRYKVTKRGQDVALRCDPISGHVSLYWYRQALGQGPEFLTYFNYEAQQDKSGLPNDRFSAERPEGSISTLTIQRTEQRDSAMYRCASSFRLAGGNEQYFGPGTRLTVT.

J is TRBJ2-5 and V is TRBV7-2; D not resolved. Trimming took 1 base from V and 5 from J, leaving 14 bases between them. CDR3 length equals 15 residues. The germline gives CDR1 SGHTA, CDR2 FQGNSA. The CDR3 spells CASSLGSVFGETQYF. In nucleotides, the CDR3 is TGTGCCAGCAGCTTAGGGTCAGTGTTCGGGGAGACCCAGTACTTC.

The chain combines TRBV3-1 (or the pseudogene TRBV3-2) with TRBJ1-4; maybe TRBD1 (5 bases). This CDR3 is 16 amino acids long. V shed 4 bases and J shed 3 bases, with 15 bases lying between them. The germline V gene encodes CDR1 LGHDT and CDR2 YNNKEL (reference sequence). The CDR3: CASSPRDPGANEKLFF. The DNA of the CDR3 is TGTGCCAGCAGCCCGCGGGACCCCGGGGCTAATGAAAAACTGTTTTTT.